These 21 T cell receptor beta chains were all obtained from the same sample, sequenced in a study of radiation and T cells in renal cell carcinoma. Assay: immunoSEQ multiplex PCR; the TCRdb copy retains only in-frame clones and omits some. There are about 150,000 clones in the sample; approximately 90% occur only once, and roughly 13% lies in the top ten. The time point denotes: blood 2 weeks post-SBRT. Treatment defined: 15 Gy SBRT to primary tumor, nephrectomy 4 weeks later. Sequenced here: blood, sampled from a patient whose treatment included radiotherapy and nephrectomy. Receptors originate from a woman between 50 and 59 years old with renal cell carcinoma.

The V and J genes are TRBV19 and TRBJ2-6, with 7 nucleotides matching TRBD2. Looked up from germline, CDR1 is LNHDA and CDR2 is SQIVND (reference sequence). V dropped 2 bases and J dropped 12; count of bases not matched to a gene: 7. The CDR3 totals 14 residues. The CDR3 loop reads CASSIYGRSSVLTF. CDR3 in DNA: TGTGCCAGTAGTATATACGGGAGGTCGAGCGTCCTGACTTTC. Variable domain in full (rest from reference TRBV19 and TRBJ2-6): DGGITQSPKYLFRKEGQNVTLSCEQNLNHDAMYWYRQDPGQGLRLIYYSQIVNDFQKGDIAEGYSVSREKKESFPLTVTSAQKNPTAFYLCASSIYGRSSVLTFGAGSRLTVL.

The rearrangement uses TRBV5-4 and TRBJ1-1; the D gene is possibly TRBD1 (5 bases). The ends were cut back, 3 bases at V and 4 bases at J, with 10 bases in the middle. Germline CDR1 reads SGHNT; CDR2 reads YYREEE (reference sequence). The length of the CDR3 is 13 residues. The CDR3 sequence is CASSSQGITEAFF. As DNA, the CDR3 is TGTGCCAGCAGCTCGCAGGGTATCACTGAAGCTTTCTTT.

The table lists this clone with a count of one. The CDR3 DNA reads as TGTGCCAGCAGTAATATACAGGGAGGCAATTCACCCCTCCACTTT. It translates to CASSNIQGGNSPLHF. This chain connects TRBV6-1 to TRBJ1-6, with a tentative D call TRBD1 (6 bases). The CDR3 is 15 amino acids. Per germline, CDR1 MNHNS and CDR2 SASEGT. V shed 5 bases and J shed 7 bases, with 15 bases lying between them.

This clone was recorded a few times. This chain uses TRBV25-1 with TRBJ1-2, with D perhaps matching TRBD1 (6 bases). Germline assignment: CDR1 MGHDK and CDR2 SYGVNS. The CDR3 contains 14 residues. V lost 6 bases to trimming and J lost 6 bases, with 17 bases between them. CDR3 bases: TGTGCCAGCAGCCTAAGAGACAGGTTCCATGGCTACACCTTC. Translating it yields CASSLRDRFHGYTF.

V and J are TRBV6-1 and TRBJ2-7; D is possibly TRBD1 (6 bases). Germline assignment: CDR1 MNHNS and CDR2 SASEGT. The CDR3 loop spans 15 amino acids. V was shortened by 7 bases and J by 4 bases, with 20 bases between the two germline ends. CDR3 in DNA: TGTGCCAGCACGACAGGTATCTCCTACAGGTACGAGCAGTACTTC. Protein: CASTTGISYRYEQYF.

The chain links TRBV11-3 to TRBJ2-1; the match to TRBD1 covers 8 bases. J gave up 9 bases and V 3 bases, and 7 bases lay outside the gene matches. The CDR3 covers 14 residues. Germline CDR1 reads SGHNT; CDR2 reads YENEEA. CDR3 sequence (DNA): TGTGCCAGCAGCTTCCGGACAGGGTCTGGTGAGCAGTTCTTC. Amino acid sequence: CASSFRTGSGEQFF.

V usage is TRBV13 and J usage is TRBJ2-2, with a possible D match to TRBD2 (6 bases). This CDR3 is built from 13 residues. The V end lost 8 bases, the J end lost 3 bases, and 10 bases lay between the germline ends. Germline V gives CDR1 PRHDT, CDR2 FYEKMQ (reference sequence). CDR3 sequence reads: CASSRGYTGELFF. The DNA of the CDR3 is TGTGCCAGCTCGCGGGGTTACACCGGGGAGCTGTTTTTT.

V and J are TRBV2 and TRBJ2-5, with D unclear. Germline values: CDR1 SNHLY, CDR2 FYNNEI. Trimming took 1 base from V and 3 from J, leaving 6 bases between them. The CDR3 runs 13 residues. This chain's CDR3 is CASSEGGKETQYF. CDR3 nucleotides: TGTGCCAGCAGTGAAGGCGGTAAAGAGACCCAGTACTTC.

With regard to this clone: The sample has other DNA sequences that encode this CDR3 too. The rearrangement uses TRBV2 and TRBJ2-3; D gene ambiguous. CDR1 is SNHLY and CDR2 is FYNNEI in the germline V gene. The CDR3 consists of 13 residues. Trimming pared 0 bases from V and 3 bases from J, leaving 4 bases between. The CDR3 region is CASSEAGTDTQYF. CDR3 coding DNA: TGTGCCAGCAGTGAAGCAGGGACAGATACGCAGTATTTT. The full variable domain, rest sourced from reference TRBV2 and TRBJ2-3, is EPEVTQTPSHQVTQMGQEVILRCVPISNHLYFYWYRQILGQKVEFLVSFYNNEISEKSEIFDDQFSVERPDGSNFTLKIRSTKLEDSAMYFCASSEAGTDTQYFGPGTRLTVL.

The rearrangement joins TRBV19 to TRBJ1-5; perhaps TRBD1 as D (6 bases). Germline loops: CDR1 LNHDA, CDR2 SQIVND (reference sequence). The CDR3 extends over 17 amino acids. V gave up 3 bases and J gave up 5 bases, with 20 bases separating them. The CDR3 region has the DNA TGTGCCAGTAGTATTGGGGGGCCGGACTATAGGCATCAGCCCCAGCATTTT. Translating gives CASSIGGPDYRHQPQHF.

The CDR3, as DNA: TGTGCCAGCAGCTGGGGAAGGAGTCAGGAGCCCCAGCATTTT. It translates to CASSWGRSQEPQHF. The V gene is TRBV7-9, the J gene TRBJ1-5, with D unclear. V was clipped by 4 bases and J by 8 bases, with 15 bases between them. Germline assignment: CDR1 SEHNR and CDR2 FQNEAQ (reference sequence). This CDR3 region has 14 residues.

V and J are TRBV7-6 and TRBJ2-3, with 8 bases fitting TRBD2. The CDR3 is made up of 16 amino acids. The germline V gene has CDR1 SGHVS and CDR2 FNYEAQ. Trimming at V came to 3 bases and at J to 2 bases, leaving 7 bases not matched to a gene. CDR3 amino acids: CASSLDAGGHTDTQYF. CDR3 nucleotides: TGTGCCAGCAGCTTGGACGCGGGGGGCCACACAGATACGCAGTATTTT.

The V gene is TRBV19, the J gene TRBJ2-2, with 10 bases fitting TRBD1. The CDR3 runs to 18 residues. CDR1 LNHDA and CDR2 SQIVND come from the germline V gene (reference sequence). Germline trimming cut 4 bases from V and 5 bases from J; bases unmatched to any gene: 13. As DNA, the CDR3 is TGTGCCAGTAGTAACCGAGGGACAGGGGATATGGGGACCGGGGAGCTGTTTTTT. Its translation: CASSNRGTGDMGTGELFF.

The chain carries TRBV7-3 and TRBJ1-1; no reliable D call. This CDR3 is 14 amino acids long. Germline CDR1 and CDR2: SGHTA and FQGTGA. Trimming left V 3 bases short and J 4 bases short, with 12 bases between. Written as DNA, the CDR3 is TGTGCCAGCAGCTTCGCCCTGGGCGGCACTGAAGCTTTCTTT. Translation: CASSFALGGTEAFF.

The rearrangement joins TRBV5-6 to TRBJ1-6; 8 bases agree with TRBD1. The trim removed 2 bases at V and 5 bases at J, leaving 3 bases unmatched. Germline loops: CDR1 SGHDT, CDR2 YYEEEE. CDR3 length: 15 residues. CDR3 nucleotides: TGTGCCAGCAGCTTCCAACAGGGGGATAATTCACCCCTCCACTTT. This encodes CASSFQQGDNSPLHF.

The rearrangement links TRBV2 to TRBJ2-5; D is possibly TRBD2 (6 bases). V was trimmed by 5 bases and J by 1 base, leaving 11 bases between them. The V gene's germline CDR1 is SNHLY and CDR2 FYNNEI. The CDR3 runs 14 residues. The CDR3: CASSTLATQETQYF. For the CDR3, the DNA is TGTGCCAGCAGTACTCTAGCGACCCAAGAGACCCAGTACTTC.

The CDR3 bases are TGTGCCAGCAGCCTCGGACTAGCGGGGCGATCTAGCACAGATACGCAGTATTTT. Its translation: CASSLGLAGRSSTDTQYF. The V gene is TRBV9, the J gene TRBJ2-3, with 12 bases aligning to TRBD2. This CDR3 is 18 amino acids long. The V and J ends lost 4 bases and 0 bases, in that order; junction bases with no gene match: 9. Germline V CDR1 and CDR2: SGDLS, YYNGEE.

The gene calls are TRBV6-6 and TRBJ1-1; D might be TRBD1 (6 bases). Germline lookup yields CDR1 MNHNY and CDR2 SVGAGI (reference sequence). Trimming took off 6 bases at V and 0 bases at J, with 11 bases between the two ends. The CDR3 sequence is 14 residues long. Here the CDR3 reads CASSPGALNTEAFF. The CDR3 DNA sequence: TGTGCCAGCAGCCCGGGGGCATTGAACACTGAAGCTTTCTTT.

The sample holds a few counts of this clone. The CDR3: CASSETYYTGDSPLHF. Written as DNA, the CDR3 is TGTGCCAGCAGTGAAACTTACTACACAGGGGATTCACCCCTCCACTTT. This chain links TRBV6-1 with TRBJ1-6, with 7 bases aligning to TRBD1. Per the germline V gene, CDR1 is MNHNS and CDR2 is SASEGT. This CDR3 comprises 16 residues. V shed 2 bases and J 8 bases; nucleotides not matched to a gene: 9.

V usage is TRBV5-5 and J usage is TRBJ2-7; 7 positions match TRBD2. CDR3 length: 14 amino acids. J gave up 2 bases and V 1 base, and 3 bases lay outside the gene matches. Germline-derived CDR1 and CDR2 are SGHKS and YYEKEE (reference sequence). The CDR3 protein is CASSLLADTYEQYF. Written as DNA, the CDR3 is TGTGCCAGCAGCTTGCTAGCGGATACCTACGAGCAGTACTTC. The variable domain in full, with the rest retrieved from reference TRBV5-5 and TRBJ2-7, is DAGVTQSPTHLIKTRGQQVTLRCSPISGHKSVSWYQQVLGQGPQFIFQYYEKEERGRGNFPDRFSARQFPNYSSELNVNALLLGDSALYLCASSLLADTYEQYFGPGTRLTVT.

This clone was seen only once. The chain links TRBV12-5 to TRBJ1-4; a possible D gene is TRBD1 (6 bases). V lost 0 bases and J lost 13, with 18 bases in between. The CDR3 consists of 15 residues. Germline V gives CDR1 LGHNT, CDR2 FRNRAP. CDR3 coding DNA: TGTGCTAGTGGTTTGGTAGGCAGGGGTAAGGGAGGACTGTTTTTT. This translates into CASGLVGRGKGGLFF.